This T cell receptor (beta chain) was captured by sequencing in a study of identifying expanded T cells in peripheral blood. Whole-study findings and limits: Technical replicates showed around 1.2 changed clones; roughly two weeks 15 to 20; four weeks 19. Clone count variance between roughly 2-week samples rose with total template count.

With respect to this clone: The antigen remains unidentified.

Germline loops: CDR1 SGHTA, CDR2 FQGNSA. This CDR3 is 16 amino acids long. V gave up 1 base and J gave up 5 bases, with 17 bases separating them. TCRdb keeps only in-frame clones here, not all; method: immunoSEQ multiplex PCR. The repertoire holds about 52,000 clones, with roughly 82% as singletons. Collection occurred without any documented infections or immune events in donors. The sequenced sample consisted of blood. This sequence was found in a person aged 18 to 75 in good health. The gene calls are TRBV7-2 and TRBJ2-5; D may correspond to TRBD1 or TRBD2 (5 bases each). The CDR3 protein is CASSLVPGTLGETQYF. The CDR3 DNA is TGTGCCAGCAGCTTAGTGCCGGGGACCTTGGGGGAGACCCAGTACTTC.